This T cell receptor beta chain emerged from a study of T cell responses to AZD1222 COVID-19 vaccine. Findings and caveats of the study: It should be noted that donors were predominantly white British and more often female, and clonal diversity was possibly underestimated. Of the AZD1222 recipients, only 5 to 7 were seropositive at baseline. Among vaccine-associated CD4 TCRs, coverage spanned spike, with dominance at 160-218 and 743-854.

To note about this clone: The antigen is not known.

CDR3 length: 15 residues. Germline lookup yields CDR1 SGHRS and CDR2 YFSETQ. V lost 0 bases to trimming and J lost 7 bases, with 11 bases between them. The assay was immunoSEQ multiplex PCR, and TCRdb's table has in-frame clones only and misses some. The profile shows about 180,000 clones, around nine tenths of them singletons. The TCR comes from an adult in good health. The J gene is TRBJ1-6, the V gene TRBV5-1; perhaps TRBD1 as D (6 bases). Sequencing used peripheral blood, obtained on day 0 of AZD1222 vaccination. This CDR3 is CASSLAGTPNSPLHF. The CDR3 DNA sequence: TGCGCCAGCAGCTTGGCTGGGACACCAAATTCACCCCTCCACTTT.